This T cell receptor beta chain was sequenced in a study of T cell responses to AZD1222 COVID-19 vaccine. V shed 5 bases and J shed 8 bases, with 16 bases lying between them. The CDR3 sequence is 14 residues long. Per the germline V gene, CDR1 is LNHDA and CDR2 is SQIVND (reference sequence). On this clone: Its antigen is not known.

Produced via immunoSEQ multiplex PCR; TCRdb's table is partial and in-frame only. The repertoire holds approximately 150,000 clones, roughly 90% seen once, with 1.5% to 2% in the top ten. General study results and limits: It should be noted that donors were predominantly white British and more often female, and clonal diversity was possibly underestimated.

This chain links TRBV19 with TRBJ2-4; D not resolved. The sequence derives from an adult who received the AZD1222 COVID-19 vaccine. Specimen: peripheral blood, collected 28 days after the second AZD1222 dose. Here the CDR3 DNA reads TGTGCCAGTAGTCCCCGAGGTGCTTGGGACATTCAGTACTTC. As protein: CASSPRGAWDIQYF.